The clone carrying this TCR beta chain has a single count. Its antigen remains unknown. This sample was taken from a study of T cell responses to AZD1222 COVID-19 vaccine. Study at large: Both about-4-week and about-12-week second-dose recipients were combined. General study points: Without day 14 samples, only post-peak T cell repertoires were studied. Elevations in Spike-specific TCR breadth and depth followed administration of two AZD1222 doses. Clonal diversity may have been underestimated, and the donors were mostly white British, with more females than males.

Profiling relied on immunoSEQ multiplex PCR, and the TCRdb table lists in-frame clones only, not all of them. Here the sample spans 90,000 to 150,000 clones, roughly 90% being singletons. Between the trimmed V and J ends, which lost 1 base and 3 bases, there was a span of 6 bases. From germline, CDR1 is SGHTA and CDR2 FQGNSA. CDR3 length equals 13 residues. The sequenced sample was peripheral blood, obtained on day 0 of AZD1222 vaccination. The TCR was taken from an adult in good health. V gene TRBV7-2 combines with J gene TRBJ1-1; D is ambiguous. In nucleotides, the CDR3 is TGTGCCAGCAGCTTAGACCCGGACACTGAAGCTTTCTTT. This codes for CASSLDPDTEAFF.